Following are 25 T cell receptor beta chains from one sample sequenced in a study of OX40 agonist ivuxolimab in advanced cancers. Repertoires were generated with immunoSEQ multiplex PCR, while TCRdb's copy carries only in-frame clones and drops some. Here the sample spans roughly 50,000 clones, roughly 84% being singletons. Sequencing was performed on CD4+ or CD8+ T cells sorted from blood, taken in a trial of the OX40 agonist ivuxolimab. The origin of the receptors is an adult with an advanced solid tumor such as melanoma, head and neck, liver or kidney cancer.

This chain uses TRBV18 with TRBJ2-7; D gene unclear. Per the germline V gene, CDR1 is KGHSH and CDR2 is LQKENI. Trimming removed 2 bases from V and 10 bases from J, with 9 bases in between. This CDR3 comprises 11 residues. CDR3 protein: CASSPSNRQYF. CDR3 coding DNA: TGTGCCAGCTCACCAAGTAATAGACAGTACTTC.

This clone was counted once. The CDR3 DNA is TGTGCCTGGACCACTGGGGGGGGCTGGCGTCCTTCACCCCTCCACTTT. Protein sequence: CAWTTGGGWRPSPLHF. The chain combines TRBV30 with TRBJ1-6; maybe TRBD1 (6 bases). V lost 4 bases and J lost 9, with 22 bases in between. Germline CDR1 GTSNPN, CDR2 SVGIG (reference sequence). The CDR3 spans 16 residues.

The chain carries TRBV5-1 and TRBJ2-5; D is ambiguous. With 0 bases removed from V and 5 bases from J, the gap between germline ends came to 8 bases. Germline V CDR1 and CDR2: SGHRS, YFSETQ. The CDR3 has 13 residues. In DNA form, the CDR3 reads TGCGCCAGCAGCTTGGGGGGTGAGGAGACCCAGTACTTC. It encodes CASSLGGEETQYF. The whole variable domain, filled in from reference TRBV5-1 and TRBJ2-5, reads KAGVTQTPRYLIKTRGQQVTLSCSPISGHRSVSWYQQTPGQGLQFLFEYFSETQRNKGNFPGRFSGRQFSNSRSEMNVSTLELGDSALYLCASSLGGEETQYFGPGTRLLVL.

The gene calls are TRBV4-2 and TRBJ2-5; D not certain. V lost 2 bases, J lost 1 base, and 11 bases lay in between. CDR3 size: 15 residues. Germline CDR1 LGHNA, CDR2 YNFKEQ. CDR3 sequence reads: CASSQSTPLQETQYF. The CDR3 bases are TGTGCCAGCAGCCAATCAACCCCGCTCCAAGAGACCCAGTACTTC.

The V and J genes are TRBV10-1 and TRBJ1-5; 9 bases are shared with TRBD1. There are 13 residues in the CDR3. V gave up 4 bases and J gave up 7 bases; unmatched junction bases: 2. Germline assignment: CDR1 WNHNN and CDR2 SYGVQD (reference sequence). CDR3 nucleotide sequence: TGCGCCAGCAGTGGGGACAGGGCCCAGCCCCAGCATTTT. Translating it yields CASSGDRAQPQHF.

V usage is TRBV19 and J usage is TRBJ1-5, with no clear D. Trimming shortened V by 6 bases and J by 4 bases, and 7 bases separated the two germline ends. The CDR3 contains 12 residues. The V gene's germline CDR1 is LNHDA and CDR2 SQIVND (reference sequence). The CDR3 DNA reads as TGTGCCAGTAGCCCCCGGAATCAGCCCCAGCATTTT. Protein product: CASSPRNQPQHF.

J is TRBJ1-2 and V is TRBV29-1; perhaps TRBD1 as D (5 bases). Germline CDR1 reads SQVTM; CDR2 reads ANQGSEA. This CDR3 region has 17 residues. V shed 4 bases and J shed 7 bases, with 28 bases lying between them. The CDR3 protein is CSVGGVISGQRGGGYTF. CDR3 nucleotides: TGCAGCGTTGGCGGGGTGATCAGCGGGCAAAGGGGTGGTGGCTACACCTTC.

The CDR3 region has the DNA TGTGCCAGCAGCTTAGGGACGTTCTACGAGCAGTACTTC. It is translated as CASSLGTFYEQYF. V usage is TRBV7-9 and J usage is TRBJ2-7; no reliable D call. Germline V gene data show CDR1 as SEHNR and CDR2 as FQNEAQ (reference sequence). CDR3 length: 13 amino acids. Trimming removed 1 base at V and 3 bases at J, with 7 bases between.

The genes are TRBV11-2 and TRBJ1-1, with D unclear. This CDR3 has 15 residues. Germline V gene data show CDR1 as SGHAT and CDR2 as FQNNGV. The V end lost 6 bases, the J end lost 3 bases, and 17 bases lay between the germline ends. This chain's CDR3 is CASRKVPPLHTEAFF. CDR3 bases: TGTGCCAGCAGAAAGGTTCCACCTTTGCACACTGAAGCTTTCTTT.

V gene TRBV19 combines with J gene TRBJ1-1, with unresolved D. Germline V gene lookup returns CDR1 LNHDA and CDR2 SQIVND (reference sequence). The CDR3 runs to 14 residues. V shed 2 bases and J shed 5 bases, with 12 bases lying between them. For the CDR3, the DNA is TGTGCCAGTAGTATAAGGAGGGCTCGGACTGAAGCTTTCTTT. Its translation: CASSIRRARTEAFF.

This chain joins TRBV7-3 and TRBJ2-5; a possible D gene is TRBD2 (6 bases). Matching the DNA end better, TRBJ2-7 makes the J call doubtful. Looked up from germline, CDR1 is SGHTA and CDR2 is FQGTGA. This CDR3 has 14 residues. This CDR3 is CATRWRDSTYEQYF. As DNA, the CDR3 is TGTGCCACCCGTTGGAGGGATAGTACCTACGAGCAGTACTTC.

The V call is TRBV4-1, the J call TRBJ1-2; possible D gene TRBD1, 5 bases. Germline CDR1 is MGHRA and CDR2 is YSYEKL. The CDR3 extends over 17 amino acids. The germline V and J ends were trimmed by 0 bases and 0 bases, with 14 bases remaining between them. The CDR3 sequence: CASSQEKGTIANYGYTF. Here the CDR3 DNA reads TGCGCCAGCAGCCAAGAAAAAGGGACGATCGCTAACTATGGCTACACCTTC.

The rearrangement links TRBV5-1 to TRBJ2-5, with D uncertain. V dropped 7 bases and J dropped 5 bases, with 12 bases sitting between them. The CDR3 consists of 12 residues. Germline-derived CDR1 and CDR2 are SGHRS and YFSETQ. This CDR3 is CASSLEGETQYF. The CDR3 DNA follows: TGCGCCAGCTCCCTCGAAGGGGAGACCCAGTACTTC.

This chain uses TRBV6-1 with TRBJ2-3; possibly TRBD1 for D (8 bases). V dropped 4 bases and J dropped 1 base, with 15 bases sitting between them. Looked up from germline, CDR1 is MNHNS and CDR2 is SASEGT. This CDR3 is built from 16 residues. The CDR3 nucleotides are TGTGCCAGCAGTGTACAGGGGGGGGCGGGCACAGATACGCAGTATTTT. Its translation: CASSVQGGAGTDTQYF.

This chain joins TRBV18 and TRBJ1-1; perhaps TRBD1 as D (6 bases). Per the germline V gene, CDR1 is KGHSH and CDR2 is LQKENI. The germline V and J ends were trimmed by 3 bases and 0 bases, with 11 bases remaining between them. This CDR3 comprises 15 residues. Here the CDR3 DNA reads TGTGCCAGCTCACCGGGGGCCACCGTGAACACTGAAGCTTTCTTT. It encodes CASSPGATVNTEAFF.

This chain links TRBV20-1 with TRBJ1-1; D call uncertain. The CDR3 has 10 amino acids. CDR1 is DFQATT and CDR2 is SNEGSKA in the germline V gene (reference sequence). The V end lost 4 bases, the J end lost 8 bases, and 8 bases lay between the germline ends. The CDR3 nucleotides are TGCAGTGCTACTAAACGGGAAGCTTTCTTT. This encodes CSATKREAFF.

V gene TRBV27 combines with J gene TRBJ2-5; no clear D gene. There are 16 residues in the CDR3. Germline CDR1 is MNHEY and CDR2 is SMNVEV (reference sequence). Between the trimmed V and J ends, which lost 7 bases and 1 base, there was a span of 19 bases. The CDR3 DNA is TGTGCCAGCAAGTTTTCCTGGACCGGTTCCCAAGAGACCCAGTACTTC. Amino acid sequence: CASKFSWTGSQETQYF.

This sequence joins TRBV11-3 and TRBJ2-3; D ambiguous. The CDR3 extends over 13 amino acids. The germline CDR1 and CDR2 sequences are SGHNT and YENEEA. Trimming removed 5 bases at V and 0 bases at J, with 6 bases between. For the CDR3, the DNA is TGTGCCAGCAGCGCCATTAGCACAGATACGCAGTATTTT. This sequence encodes CASSAISTDTQYF.

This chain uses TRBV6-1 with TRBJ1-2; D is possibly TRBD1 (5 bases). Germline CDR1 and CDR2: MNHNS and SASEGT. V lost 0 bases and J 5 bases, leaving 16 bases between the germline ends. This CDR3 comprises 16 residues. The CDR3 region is CASSEALRRGGYGYTF. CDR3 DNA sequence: TGTGCCAGCAGTGAAGCGCTGAGAAGGGGTGGGTATGGCTACACCTTC.

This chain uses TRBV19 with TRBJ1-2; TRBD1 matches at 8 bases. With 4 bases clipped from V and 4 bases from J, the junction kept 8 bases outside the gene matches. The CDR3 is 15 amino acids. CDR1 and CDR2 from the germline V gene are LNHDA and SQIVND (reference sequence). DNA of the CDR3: TGTGCCAGTAGTACTACCGGGACAGGAGCCTATGGCTACACCTTC. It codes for CASSTTGTGAYGYTF.

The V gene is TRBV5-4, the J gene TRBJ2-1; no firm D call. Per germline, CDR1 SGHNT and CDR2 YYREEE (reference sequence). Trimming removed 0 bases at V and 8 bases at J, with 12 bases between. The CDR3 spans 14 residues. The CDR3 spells CASSLESFRDEQFF. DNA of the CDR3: TGTGCCAGCAGCTTGGAGAGCTTTCGAGATGAGCAGTTCTTC.

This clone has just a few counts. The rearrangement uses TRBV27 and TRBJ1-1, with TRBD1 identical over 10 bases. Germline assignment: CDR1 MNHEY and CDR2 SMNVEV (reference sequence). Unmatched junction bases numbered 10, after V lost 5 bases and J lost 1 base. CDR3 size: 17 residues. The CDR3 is CASSGYGTGAQNTEAFF. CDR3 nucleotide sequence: TGTGCCAGCAGTGGGTACGGGACAGGGGCCCAGAACACTGAAGCTTTCTTT.

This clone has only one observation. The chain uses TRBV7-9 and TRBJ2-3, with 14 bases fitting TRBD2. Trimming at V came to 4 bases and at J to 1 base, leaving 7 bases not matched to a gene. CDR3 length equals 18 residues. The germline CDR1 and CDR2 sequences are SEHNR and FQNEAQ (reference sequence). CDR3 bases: TGTGCCAGCAGCTATTCCGGGACTAGCGGGGGTCGCACAGATACGCAGTATTTT. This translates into CASSYSGTSGGRTDTQYF. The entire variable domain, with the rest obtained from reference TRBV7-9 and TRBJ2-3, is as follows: DTGVSQNPRHKITKRGQNVTFRCDPISEHNRLYWYRQTLGQGPEFLTYFQNEAQLEKSRLLSDRFSAERPKGSFSTLEIQRTEQGDSAMYLCASSYSGTSGGRTDTQYFGPGTRLTVL.

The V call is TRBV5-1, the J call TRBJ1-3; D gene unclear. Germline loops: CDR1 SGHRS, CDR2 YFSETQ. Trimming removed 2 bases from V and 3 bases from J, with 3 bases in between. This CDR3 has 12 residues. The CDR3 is CASSLDGNTIYF. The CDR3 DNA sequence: TGCGCCAGCAGCTTAGATGGAAACACCATATATTTT.

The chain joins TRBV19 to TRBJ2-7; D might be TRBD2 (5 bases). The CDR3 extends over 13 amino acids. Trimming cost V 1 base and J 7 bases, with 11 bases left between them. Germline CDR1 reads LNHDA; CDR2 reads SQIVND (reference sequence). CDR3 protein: CASSIGLPSEQYF. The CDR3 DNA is TGTGCCAGTAGTATAGGACTACCCTCGGAGCAGTACTTC.